A selection of T cell receptor beta chains follows, all from one sample in a study of cytomegalovirus exposure and HLA in healthy donors. The repertoire was sequenced with immunoSEQ multiplex PCR; TCRdb's copy has only in-frame clones and lacks some. The sample has about 170,000 clones; more than 60% are singletons. The sequenced sample was PBMCs. Receptor source: a female donor in good health and CMV-seronegative. CDR3s include the opening cysteine and the closing phenylalanine or tryptophan. The D gene is left open where the match is weak. Clone size is shown for a subset of rows, as once, few, many or a class of expanded clone.

>TRBJ2-5|.|.|TRBV10-3
TGTGCCATCAGTGAGGAGGGACTTATTCAAGAGACCCAGTACTTC
CAISEEGLIQETQYF
>TRBJ2-7|.|TRBD2|TRBV5-1
TGCGCCAGCAGCTTATATAAGACTAACCGGGACTACTACGAGCAGTACTTC
CASSLYKTNRDYYEQYF
>TRBJ2-3|.|.|TRBV4-1
TGCGCCAGCAGCCAAGAGGCGGCAGATACGCAGTATTTT
CASSQEAADTQYF
>TRBJ1-2|.|TRBD1|TRBV4-3
TGCGCCAGCAGCCAAGTACGGGACAGGGGGCGCCTCCGGGGCTACACCTTC
CASSQVRDRGRLRGYTF
>TRBJ2-3|.|TRBD1|TRBV6-6
TGTGCCAGCAGTTACTCCATGGACAGGGATGATACGCAGTATTTT
CASSYSMDRDDTQYF
>TRBJ2-3|.|.|TRBV5-4
TGTGCCAGCAGCTTGCGGAGCGGCCTCACAGATACGCAGTATTTT
CASSLRSGLTDTQYF
>TRBJ2-7|.|.|TRBV12-1
TGTGCCAGCAGCTTCGATGACAGGGGGGGGTACGAGCAGTACTTC
CASSFDDRGGYEQYF
>TRBJ2-5|.|.|TRBV19
TGTGCCTCCGGACAAGGGGCGGGGGCTGGGGAGACCCAGTACTTC
CASGQGAGAGETQYF
>TRBJ2-5|.|.|TRBV4-1
TGCGCCAGCAGCCAAGTTGGGTTCGAGACTGGGAGGACCCAGTACTTC
CASSQVGFETGRTQYF
>TRBJ2-1|few|TRBD1|TRBV9
TGTGCCAGCAGCGTGGGGACAGTTGAAAATGAGCAGTTCTTC
CASSVGTVENEQFF
>TRBJ1-1|.|.|TRBV19
TGTGCCAGTAGTATAGGGGGACTTCGTGGTGAAGCTTTCTTT
CASSIGGLRGEAFF
>TRBJ2-5|.|.|TRBV4-3
TGCGCCAGCAGCCAAGCGTCCAGGGGATACCAAGAGACCCAGTACTTC
CASSQASRGYQETQYF
>TRBJ2-5|.|TRBD2|TRBV28
TGTGCCAGCAGGATTAGCGGGAGCCAAGAGACCCAGTACTTC
CASRISGSQETQYF
>TRBJ2-2|.|.|TRBV2
TGTGCCAGCAGTGATGAGACCGGGGAGCTGTTTTTT
CASSDETGELFF
>TRBJ2-5|.|TRBD2|TRBV6-5
TGTGCCACGCGGGGGGTCGAGACCCAGTACTTC
CATRGVETQYF
>TRBJ2-3|few|.|TRBV1
TGCACCAGCAGCTCCCCTAGCGGGAGGGCCTGGGATACGCAGTATTTT
CTSSSPSGRAWDTQYF
>TRBJ2-7|few|.|TRBV2
TGTGCCAGCAGGTCGCTAGCGAGCGAGCAGTACTTC
CASRSLASEQYF
>TRBJ1-2|.|TRBD1|TRBV5-1
TGCGCCAGCAAATCTCAGGACAGGGTTACCAACTATGGCTACACCTTC
CASKSQDRVTNYGYTF
>TRBJ2-7|.|.|TRBV5-1
TGCGCCAGCAGAGCTGACAGATACGAGCAGTACTTC
CASRADRYEQYF
>TRBJ2-7|.|.|TRBV7-6
TGTGCCAGCAGCGCAATGGGGGGAGTTTCCTACGAGCAGTACTTC
CASSAMGGVSYEQYF
>TRBJ1-1|.|TRBD1|TRBV27
TGTGCCAGCAGTCTCCGGGACAGGGGGGACACTGAAGCTTTCTTT
CASSLRDRGDTEAFF
>TRBJ1-4|few|.|TRBV5-6
TGTGCCAGCAGCTTGGATCTGGGGGCGGCTAATGAAAAACTGTTTTTT
CASSLDLGAANEKLFF
>TRBJ2-1|.|.|TRBV2
TGTGCCAGCATGGGGACAAGCTACAATGAGCAGTTCTTC
CASMGTSYNEQFF
>TRBJ2-1|few|TRBD2|TRBV5-8
TGTGCCAGCAGCTTGACTAGCGGGTACAATGAGCAGTTCTTC
CASSLTSGYNEQFF
>TRBJ1-2|.|.|TRBV27
TGTGCCAGCAGTTTAATGGGGCGCGAGGATTACACCTTC
CASSLMGREDYTF
>TRBJ2-2|.|TRBD1|TRBV29-1
TGCAGCGTTGGCGTAACAGGGGGTATCGGGGAGCTGTTTTTT
CSVGVTGGIGELFF
>TRBJ2-3|.|TRBD2|TRBV7-3
TGTGCCAGCAGTCCCTATAGCGGGAGTGCAGATACGCAGTATTTT
CASSPYSGSADTQYF
>TRBJ1-4|.|.|TRBV28
TGTGCCAGCAGTTTTTTGAGCTCAACTAATGAAAAACTGTTTTTT
CASSFLSSTNEKLFF
>TRBJ1-5|.|.|TRBV5-6
TGTGCCAGCAGCTTAGCAGGGGACTATAGCAATCAGCCCCAGCATTTT
CASSLAGDYSNQPQHF
>TRBJ2-5|few|.|TRBV4-1
TGCGCCAGCAGCCAAGGACTAATGTACCAAGAGACCCAGTACTTC
CASSQGLMYQETQYF
>TRBJ1-3|.|.|TRBV19
TGTGCCTCCCGGGGTGGAAACACCATATATTTT
CASRGGNTIYF
>TRBJ1-2|.|.|TRBV28
TGTGCCAGCAGCCGGGACATCGATGGCTACACCTTC
CASSRDIDGYTF
>TRBJ1-6|.|.|TRBV19
TGTGCCAGTAGTGCATACAGCAATTCACCCCTCCACTTT
CASSAYSNSPLHF
>TRBJ2-3|few|.|TRBV19
TGTGCCAGTAGTATAGGGGGCCCCACAGATACGCAGTATTTT
CASSIGGPTDTQYF
>TRBJ1-2|few|TRBD1|TRBV28
TGTGCCAGCACCAAAACAGGGGGAGCTAACTATGGCTACACCTTC
CASTKTGGANYGYTF
>TRBJ2-7|.|TRBD2|TRBV7-2
TGTGCCAGCAGCTTAAATAGCGGGGGGGCTTACGAGCAGTACTTC
CASSLNSGGAYEQYF
>TRBJ1-1|.|.|TRBV7-3
TGTGCCAGCAGCCTCTATCTATGGGGGGTAGGAACTGAAGCTTTCTTT
CASSLYLWGVGTEAFF
>TRBJ1-2|.|.|TRBV15
TGTGCCACCACCTCAGGGGAAGCTAACTATGGCTACACCTTC
CATTSGEANYGYTF
>TRBJ1-6|.|.|TRBV11-3
TGTGCCAGCAGCTTACATCCCAATTCACCCCTCCACTTT
CASSLHPNSPLHF
>TRBJ2-2|.|.|TRBV5-4
TGTGCCAGCCACTTGTTATCGGACACCGGGGAGCTGTTTTTT
CASHLLSDTGELFF
>TRBJ1-1|few|.|TRBV7-9
TGTGCCAGCAGCTTAGGCCCCCCAGGGAACACTGAAGCTTTCTTT
CASSLGPPGNTEAFF
>TRBJ1-2|few|TRBD1|TRBV15
TGTGCCACCAGCCGAGACAGGGGGTGGTATGGCTACACCTTC
CATSRDRGWYGYTF
>TRBJ2-1|.|TRBD2|TRBV28
TGTGCCAGCAGTTTTGGACTAGCGGGGAATGAGCAGTTCTTC
CASSFGLAGNEQFF
>TRBJ2-3|.|.|TRBV6-4
TGTGCCAGCAGTGAGCGGGCTAGCGAGACCACAGATACGCAGTATTTT
CASSERASETTDTQYF
>TRBJ1-3|.|TRBD1|TRBV15
TGTGCCACCAGCAGGGGTACAGGGGGCACAGGAAACACCATATATTTT
CATSRGTGGTGNTIYF